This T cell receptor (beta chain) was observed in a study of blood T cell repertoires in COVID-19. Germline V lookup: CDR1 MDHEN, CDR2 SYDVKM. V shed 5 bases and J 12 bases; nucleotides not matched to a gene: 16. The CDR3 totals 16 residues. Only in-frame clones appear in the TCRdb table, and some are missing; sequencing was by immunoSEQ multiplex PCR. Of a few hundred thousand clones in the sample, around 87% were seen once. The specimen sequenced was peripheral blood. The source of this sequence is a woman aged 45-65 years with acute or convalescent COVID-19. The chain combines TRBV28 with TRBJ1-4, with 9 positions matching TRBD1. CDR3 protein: CASSPRYGTGSAELFF. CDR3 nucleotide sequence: TGTGCCAGCAGTCCCAGGTACGGGACAGGGTCTGCGGAACTGTTTTTT.